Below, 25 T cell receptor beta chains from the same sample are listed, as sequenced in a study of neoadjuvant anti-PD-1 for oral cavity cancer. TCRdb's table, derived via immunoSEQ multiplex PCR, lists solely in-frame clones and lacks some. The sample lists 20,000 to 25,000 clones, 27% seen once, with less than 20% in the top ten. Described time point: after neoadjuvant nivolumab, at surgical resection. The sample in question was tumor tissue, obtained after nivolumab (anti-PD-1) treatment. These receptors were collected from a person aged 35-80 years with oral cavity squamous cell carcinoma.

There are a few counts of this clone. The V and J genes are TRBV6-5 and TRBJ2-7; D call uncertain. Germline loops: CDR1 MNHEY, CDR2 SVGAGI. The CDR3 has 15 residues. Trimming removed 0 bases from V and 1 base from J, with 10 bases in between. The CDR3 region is CASSYSNYGSYEQYF. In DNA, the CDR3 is TGTGCCAGCAGTTACTCGAACTACGGATCCTACGAGCAGTACTTC.

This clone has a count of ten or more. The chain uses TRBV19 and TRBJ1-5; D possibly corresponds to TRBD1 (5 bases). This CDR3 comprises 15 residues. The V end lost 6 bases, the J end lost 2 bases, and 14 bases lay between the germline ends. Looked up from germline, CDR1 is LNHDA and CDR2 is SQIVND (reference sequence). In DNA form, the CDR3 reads TGTGCCAGTAGGGATTTTCTGGGGGGCAATCAGCCCCAGCATTTT. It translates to CASRDFLGGNQPQHF.

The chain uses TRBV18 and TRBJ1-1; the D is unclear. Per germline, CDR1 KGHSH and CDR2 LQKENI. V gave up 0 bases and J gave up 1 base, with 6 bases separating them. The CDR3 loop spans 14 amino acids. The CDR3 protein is CASSPPAGNTEAFF. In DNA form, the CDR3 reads TGTGCCAGCTCACCACCGGCAGGGAACACTGAAGCTTTCTTT.

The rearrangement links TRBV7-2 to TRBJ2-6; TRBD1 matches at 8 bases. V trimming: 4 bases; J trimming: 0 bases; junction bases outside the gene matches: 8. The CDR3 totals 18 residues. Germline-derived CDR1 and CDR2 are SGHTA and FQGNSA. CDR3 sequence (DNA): TGTGCCAGCAGCTCCTGGGGACAGGCCTTCTCTGGGGCCAACGTCCTGACTTTC. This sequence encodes CASSSWGQAFSGANVLTF.

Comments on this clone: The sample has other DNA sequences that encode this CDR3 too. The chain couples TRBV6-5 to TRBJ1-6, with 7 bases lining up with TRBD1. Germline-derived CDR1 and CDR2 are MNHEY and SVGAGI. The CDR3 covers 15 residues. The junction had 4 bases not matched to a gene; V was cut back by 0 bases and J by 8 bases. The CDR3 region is CASSYSRTGDSPLHF. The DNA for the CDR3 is TGTGCCAGCAGTTACTCAAGGACAGGAGATTCACCCCTCCACTTT.

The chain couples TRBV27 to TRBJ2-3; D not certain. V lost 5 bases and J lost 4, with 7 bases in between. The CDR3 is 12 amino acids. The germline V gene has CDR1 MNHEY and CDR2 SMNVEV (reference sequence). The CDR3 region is CASSPYPDTQYF. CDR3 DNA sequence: TGTGCCAGCAGTCCATACCCAGATACGCAGTATTTT.

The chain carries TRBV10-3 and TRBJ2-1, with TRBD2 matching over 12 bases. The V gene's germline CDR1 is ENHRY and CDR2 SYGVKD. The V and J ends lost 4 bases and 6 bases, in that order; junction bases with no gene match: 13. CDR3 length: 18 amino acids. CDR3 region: CAISASVTGLAGSNEQFF. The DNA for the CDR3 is TGTGCCATCAGTGCAAGCGTAACAGGACTAGCGGGAAGCAATGAGCAGTTCTTC.

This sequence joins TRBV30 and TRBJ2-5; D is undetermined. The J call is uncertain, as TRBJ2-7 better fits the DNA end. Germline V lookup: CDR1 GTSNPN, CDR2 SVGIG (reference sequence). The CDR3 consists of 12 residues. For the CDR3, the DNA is TGTGCCTGGAGTCGTCTAGCCTACGAGCAGTACTTC. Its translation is CAWSRLAYEQYF.

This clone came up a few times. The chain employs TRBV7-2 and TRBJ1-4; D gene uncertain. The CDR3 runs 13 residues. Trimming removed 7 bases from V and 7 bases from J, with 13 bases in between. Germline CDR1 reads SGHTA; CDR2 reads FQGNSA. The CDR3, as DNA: TGTGCCAGCAAGAGAGGGTATTCTGAAAAACTGTTTTTT. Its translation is CASKRGYSEKLFF.

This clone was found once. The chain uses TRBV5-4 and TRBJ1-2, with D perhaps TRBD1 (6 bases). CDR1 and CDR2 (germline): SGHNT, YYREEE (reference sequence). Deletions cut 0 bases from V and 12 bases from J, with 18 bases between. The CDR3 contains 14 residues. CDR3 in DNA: TGTGCCAGCAGCTTGGCAGGGGCTGCGGCGTTTCACACCTTC. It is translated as CASSLAGAAAFHTF.

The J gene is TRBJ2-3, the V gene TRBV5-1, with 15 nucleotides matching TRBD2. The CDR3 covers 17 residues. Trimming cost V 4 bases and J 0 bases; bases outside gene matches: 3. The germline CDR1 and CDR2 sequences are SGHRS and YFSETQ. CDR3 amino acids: CASSTGTSGGSTDTQYF. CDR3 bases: TGCGCCAGCAGCACGGGGACTAGCGGGGGGAGCACAGATACGCAGTATTTT. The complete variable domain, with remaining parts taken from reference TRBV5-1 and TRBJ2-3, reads KAGVTQTPRYLIKTRGQQVTLSCSPISGHRSVSWYQQTPGQGLQFLFEYFSETQRNKGNFPGRFSGRQFSNSRSEMNVSTLELGDSALYLCASSTGTSGGSTDTQYFGPGTRLTVL.

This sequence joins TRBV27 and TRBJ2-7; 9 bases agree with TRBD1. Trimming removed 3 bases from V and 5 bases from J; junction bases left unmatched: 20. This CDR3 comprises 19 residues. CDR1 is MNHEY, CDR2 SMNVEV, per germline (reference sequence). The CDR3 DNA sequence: TGTGCCAGCAGTTTCCTCGTAACAGGGGGCCTAATTAAGGACCACGAGCAGTACTTC. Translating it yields CASSFLVTGGLIKDHEQYF.

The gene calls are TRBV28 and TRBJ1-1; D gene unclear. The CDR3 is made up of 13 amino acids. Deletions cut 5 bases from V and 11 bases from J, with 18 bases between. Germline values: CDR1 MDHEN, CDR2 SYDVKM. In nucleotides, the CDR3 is TGTGCCAGCAGTGCGGGCCAGGACCGCCCTGCTTTCTTT. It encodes CASSAGQDRPAFF.

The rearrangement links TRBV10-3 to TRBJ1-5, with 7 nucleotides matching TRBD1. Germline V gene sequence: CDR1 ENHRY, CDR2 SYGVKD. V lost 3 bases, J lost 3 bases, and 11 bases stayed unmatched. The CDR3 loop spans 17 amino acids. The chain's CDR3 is CAISETSGTDDNQPQHF. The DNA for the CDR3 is TGTGCCATCAGTGAAACCTCCGGGACAGACGACAATCAGCCCCAGCATTTT.

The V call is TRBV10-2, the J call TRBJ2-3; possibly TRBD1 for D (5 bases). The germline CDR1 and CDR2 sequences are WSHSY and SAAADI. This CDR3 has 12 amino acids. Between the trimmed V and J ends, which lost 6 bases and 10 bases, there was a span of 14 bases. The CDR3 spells CASRTDSGAQYF. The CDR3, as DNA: TGCGCCAGCAGAACAGACAGTGGAGCGCAGTATTTT.

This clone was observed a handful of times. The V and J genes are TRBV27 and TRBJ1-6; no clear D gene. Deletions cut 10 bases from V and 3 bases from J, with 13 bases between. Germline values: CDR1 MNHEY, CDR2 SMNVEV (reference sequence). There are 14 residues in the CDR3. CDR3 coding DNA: TGTGCCACCAAGGGAGGGAGCTATAATTCACCCCTCCACTTT. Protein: CATKGGSYNSPLHF.

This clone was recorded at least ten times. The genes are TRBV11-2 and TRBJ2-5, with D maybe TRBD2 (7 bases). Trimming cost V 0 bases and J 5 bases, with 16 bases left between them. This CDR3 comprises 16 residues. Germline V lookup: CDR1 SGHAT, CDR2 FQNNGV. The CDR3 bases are TGTGCCAGCAGCTTAGATCTGGTAGGGGGGGCGGAGACCCAGTACTTC. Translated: CASSLDLVGGAETQYF.

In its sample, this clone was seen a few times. Here the CDR3 reads CASSERSWTSGFETQYF. The CDR3 DNA is TGTGCCAGCAGTGAACGTTCATGGACTAGCGGATTTGAGACCCAGTACTTC. The rearrangement uses TRBV6-1 and TRBJ2-5, with TRBD2 matching 10 bases. After removal of 2 bases from V and 5 bases from J, the junction contained 11 bases not matched to a gene. CDR3 length: 17 amino acids. Per the germline V gene, CDR1 is MNHNS and CDR2 is SASEGT.

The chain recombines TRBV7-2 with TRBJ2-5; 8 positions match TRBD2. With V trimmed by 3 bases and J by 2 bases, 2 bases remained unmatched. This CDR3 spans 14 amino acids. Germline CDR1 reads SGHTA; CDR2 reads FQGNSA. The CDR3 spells CASSLGTRQETQYF. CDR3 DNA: TGTGCCAGCAGCTTGGGGACTAGACAAGAGACCCAGTACTTC.

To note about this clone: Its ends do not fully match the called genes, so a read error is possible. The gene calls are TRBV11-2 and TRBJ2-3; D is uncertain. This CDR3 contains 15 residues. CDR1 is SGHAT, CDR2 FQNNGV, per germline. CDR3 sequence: CACSLLGQSTDTQYF. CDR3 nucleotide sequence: TGTGCCTGCAGCTTACTCGGGCAGAGCACAGATACGCAGTATTTT.

The chain's CDR3 is CASSPEGGNYGYTF. The CDR3 region has the DNA TGCGCCAGCAGCCCGGAGGGGGGGAACTATGGCTACACCTTC. This rearrangement joins TRBV5-1 to TRBJ1-2, with D possibly TRBD1 on 6 matching bases. The CDR3 spans 14 residues. Trimming took 4 bases from V and 2 from J, leaving 12 bases between them. Germline V gives CDR1 SGHRS, CDR2 YFSETQ.

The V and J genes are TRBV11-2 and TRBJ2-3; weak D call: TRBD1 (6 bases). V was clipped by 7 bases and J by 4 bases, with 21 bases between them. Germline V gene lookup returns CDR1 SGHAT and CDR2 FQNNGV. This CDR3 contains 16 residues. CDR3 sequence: CASTLHRDPGADTQYF. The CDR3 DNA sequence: TGTGCCAGCACCCTACACAGGGATCCCGGGGCAGATACGCAGTATTTT.

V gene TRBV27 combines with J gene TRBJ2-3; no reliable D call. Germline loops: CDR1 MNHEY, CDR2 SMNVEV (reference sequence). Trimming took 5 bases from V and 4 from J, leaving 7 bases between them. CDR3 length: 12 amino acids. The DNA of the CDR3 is TGTGCCAGCAGTGCGAGACCAGATACGCAGTATTTT. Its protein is CASSARPDTQYF.

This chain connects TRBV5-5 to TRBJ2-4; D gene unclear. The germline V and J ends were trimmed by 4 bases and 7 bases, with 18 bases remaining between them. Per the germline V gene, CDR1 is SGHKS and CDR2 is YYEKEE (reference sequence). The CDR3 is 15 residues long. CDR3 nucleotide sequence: TGTGCCAGCAGCCCGACCGGGCCCCGAAGCAACATTCAGTACTTC. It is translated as CASSPTGPRSNIQYF.

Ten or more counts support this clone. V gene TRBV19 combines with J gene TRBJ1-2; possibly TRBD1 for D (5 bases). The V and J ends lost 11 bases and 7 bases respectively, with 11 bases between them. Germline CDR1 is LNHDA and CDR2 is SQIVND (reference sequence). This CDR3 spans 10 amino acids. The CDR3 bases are TGTGCCGTCCGGGACGTTGGCTACACCTTC. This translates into CAVRDVGYTF.